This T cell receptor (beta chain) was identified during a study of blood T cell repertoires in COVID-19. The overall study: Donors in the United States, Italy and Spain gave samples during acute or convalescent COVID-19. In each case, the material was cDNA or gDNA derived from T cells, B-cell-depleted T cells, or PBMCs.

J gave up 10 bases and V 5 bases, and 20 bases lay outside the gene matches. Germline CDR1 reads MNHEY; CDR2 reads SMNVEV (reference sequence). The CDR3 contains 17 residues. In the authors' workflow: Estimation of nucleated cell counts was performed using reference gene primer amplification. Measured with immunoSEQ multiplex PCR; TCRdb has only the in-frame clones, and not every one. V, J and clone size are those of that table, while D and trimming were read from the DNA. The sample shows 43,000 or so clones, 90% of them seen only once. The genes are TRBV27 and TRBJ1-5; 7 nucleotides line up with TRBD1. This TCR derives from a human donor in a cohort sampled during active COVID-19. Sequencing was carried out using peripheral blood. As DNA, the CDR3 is TGTGCCAGCAGTAAAAGATCGGGACAGAAAAAGCTCGTTCCCCAGCATTTT. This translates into CASSKRSGQKKLVPQHF.